This T cell receptor beta chain was captured by sequencing in a study of T cell responses to AZD1222 COVID-19 vaccine. A word on this clone: Antigen: not known.

Overall study results and limits: Donors, mostly white British, included more females; clonal diversity was possibly underestimated. There were vaccine-associated CD4 TCRs across spike, dominant at 160-218 and 743-854. Just a handful of AZD1222 recipients tested seropositive at baseline.

Trimming removed 4 bases at V and 3 bases at J, with 13 bases between. Germline V lookup: CDR1 SGHNT, CDR2 YYREEE (reference sequence). This CDR3 has 15 amino acids. Generated by immunoSEQ multiplex PCR, the TCRdb table keeps only in-frame clones and is missing some. This sample has 90,000 to 120,000 clones; roughly 87% occur once, and the top ten carry roughly 3%. This clonotype was obtained from an adult in good health. Sequencing used peripheral blood, obtained on day 0 of MenACWY control vaccination. The chain employs TRBV5-4 and TRBJ2-2, with D perhaps TRBD1 (6 bases). The CDR3 is CASSRGGLDTGELFF. CDR3 DNA: TGTGCCAGCAGCCGAGGGGGTCTAGACACCGGGGAGCTGTTTTTT.